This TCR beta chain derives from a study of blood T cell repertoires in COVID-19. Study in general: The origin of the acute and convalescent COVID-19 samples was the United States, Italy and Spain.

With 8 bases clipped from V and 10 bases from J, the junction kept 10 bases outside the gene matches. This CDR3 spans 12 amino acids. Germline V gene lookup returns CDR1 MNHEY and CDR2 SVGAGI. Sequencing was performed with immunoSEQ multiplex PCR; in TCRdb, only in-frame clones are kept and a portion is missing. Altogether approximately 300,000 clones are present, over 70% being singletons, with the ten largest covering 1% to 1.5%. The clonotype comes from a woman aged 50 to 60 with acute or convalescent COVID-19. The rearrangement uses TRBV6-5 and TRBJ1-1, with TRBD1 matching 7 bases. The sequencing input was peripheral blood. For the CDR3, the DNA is TGTGCCAGCCTAAGGGGCCAGGGGGGAGCTTTCTTT. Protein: CASLRGQGGAFF.